This TCR beta chain comes out of a study of T cells expressing NK-cell markers. The wider study: In sorted CD3+CD56+NKG2C+, CD3+CD56+NKG2C- and CD3+CD56-NKG2C+ T cells, TCR beta repertoires were obtained. Most of the eight sequenced donors were HCMV-seropositive; one was seronegative.

General study results and limits: HCMV specificity of the expanded NKG2C+ T cell clones was not established.

As to this clonotype: The antigen is undetermined.

TCRdb re-called the 5' RACE reads; every CDR3 protein appears as one record, without DNA. The sample includes 550,000 to 600,000 distinct CDR3 sequences. Germline values: CDR1 DFQATT, CDR2 SNEGSKA (reference sequence). This CDR3 has 14 amino acids. This receptor was taken from a man in his late teens or twenties in good health. Material for sequencing was blood T cells: a sorted CD56 or NKG2C T cell subset, CD4+ or CD8+ T cells, or bulk PBMC T cells (not recorded which). The chain employs TRBV20-1 and TRBJ2-1; TCRdb's D gene call, TRBD2, goes unchecked for lack of DNA. The CDR3 reads CSARGLAGGREQFF.